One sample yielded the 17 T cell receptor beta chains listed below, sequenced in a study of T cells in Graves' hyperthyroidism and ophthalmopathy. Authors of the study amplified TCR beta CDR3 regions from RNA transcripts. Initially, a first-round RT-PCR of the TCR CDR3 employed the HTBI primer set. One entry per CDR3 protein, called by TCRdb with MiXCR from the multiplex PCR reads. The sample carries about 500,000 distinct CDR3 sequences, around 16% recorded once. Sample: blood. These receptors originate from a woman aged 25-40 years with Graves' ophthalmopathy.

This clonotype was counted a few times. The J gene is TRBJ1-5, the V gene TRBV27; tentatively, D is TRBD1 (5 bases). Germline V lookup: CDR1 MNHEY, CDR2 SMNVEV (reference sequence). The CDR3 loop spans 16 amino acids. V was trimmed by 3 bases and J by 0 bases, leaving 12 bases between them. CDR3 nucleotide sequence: TGTGCCAGCAGTTTCGAGTGGGGCGGTAGCAATCAGCCCCAGCATTTT. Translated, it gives CASSFEWGGSNQPQHF.

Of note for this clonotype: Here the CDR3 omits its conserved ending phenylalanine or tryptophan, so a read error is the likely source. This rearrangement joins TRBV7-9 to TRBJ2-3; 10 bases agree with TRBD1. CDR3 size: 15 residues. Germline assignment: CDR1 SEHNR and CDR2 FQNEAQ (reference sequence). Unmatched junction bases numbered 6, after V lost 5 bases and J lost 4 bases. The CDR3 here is CASSPDRGRADTQYS. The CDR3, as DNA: TGTGCCAGCAGCCCCGACAGGGGGCGTGCAGATACGCAGTATTCT.

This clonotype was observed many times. The CDR3 spells CASRTGNTGELFF. The DNA for the CDR3 is TGTGCCAGCAGGACAGGGAACACCGGGGAGCTGTTTTTT. V gene TRBV7-3 combines with J gene TRBJ2-2; possible D gene TRBD1, 6 bases. This CDR3 has 13 amino acids. The germline V and J ends were trimmed by 6 bases and 1 base, with 6 bases remaining between them. From germline, CDR1 is SGHTA and CDR2 FQGTGA. The entire variable domain, with the rest obtained from reference TRBV7-3 and TRBJ2-2, is as follows: GAGVSQTPSNKVTEKGKYVELRCDPISGHTALYWYRQSLGQGPEFLIYFQGTGAADDSGLPNDRFFAVRPEGSVSTLKIQRTERGDSAVYLCASRTGNTGELFFGEGSRLTVL.

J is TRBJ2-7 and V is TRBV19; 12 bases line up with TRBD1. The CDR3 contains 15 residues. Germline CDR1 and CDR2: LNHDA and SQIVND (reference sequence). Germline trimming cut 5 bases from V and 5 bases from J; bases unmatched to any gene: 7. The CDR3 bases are TGTGCCAGTAGTTTTTCCGGGACAGGGGGCGACGAGCAGTACTTC. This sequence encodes CASSFSGTGGDEQYF.

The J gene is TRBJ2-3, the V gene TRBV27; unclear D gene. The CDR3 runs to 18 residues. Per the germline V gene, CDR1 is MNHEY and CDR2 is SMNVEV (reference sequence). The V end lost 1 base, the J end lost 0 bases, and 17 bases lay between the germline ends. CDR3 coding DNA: TGTGCCAGCAGTTTATATCCCCCCTCGGAAACTAGCACAGATACGCAGTATTTT. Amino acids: CASSLYPPSETSTDTQYF.

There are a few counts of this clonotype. The DNA for the CDR3 is TGTGCCAGCAGTGACAGCTTTCCAACTAATGAAAAACTGTTTTTT. This gives the protein CASSDSFPTNEKLFF. This chain connects TRBV2 to TRBJ1-4; no definite D call. The CDR3 has 15 amino acids. Germline loops: CDR1 SNHLY, CDR2 FYNNEI. The V gene lost 3 bases and the J gene lost 0 bases, with 8 bases spanning the gap.

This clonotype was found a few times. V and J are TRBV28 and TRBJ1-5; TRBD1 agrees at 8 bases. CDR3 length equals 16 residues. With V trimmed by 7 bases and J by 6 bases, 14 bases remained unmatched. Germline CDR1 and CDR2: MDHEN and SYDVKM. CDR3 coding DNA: TGTGCCAGCATATCACGGGACAGGTCTTATATTCAGCCCCAGCATTTT. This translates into CASISRDRSYIQPQHF.

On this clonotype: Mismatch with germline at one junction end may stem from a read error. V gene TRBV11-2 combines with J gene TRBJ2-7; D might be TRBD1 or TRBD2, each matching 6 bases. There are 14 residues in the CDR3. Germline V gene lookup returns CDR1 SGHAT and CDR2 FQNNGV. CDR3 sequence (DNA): TGTGCCAGCAGCGCTGTGGGGGGCCCCTACGTGCAGTACTTC. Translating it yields CASSAVGGPYVQYF.

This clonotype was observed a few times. This chain's CDR3 is CASSLLPIGTGSYEQYF. The CDR3 DNA reads as TGCGCCAGCAGCCTCCTCCCCATTGGGACAGGGAGCTACGAGCAGTACTTC. The chain employs TRBV5-1 and TRBJ2-7, with 9 bases lining up with TRBD1. The CDR3 sequence is 17 residues long. Germline V gives CDR1 SGHRS, CDR2 YFSETQ. V was pared by 4 bases and J by 3 bases, with 14 bases of the junction left unmatched.

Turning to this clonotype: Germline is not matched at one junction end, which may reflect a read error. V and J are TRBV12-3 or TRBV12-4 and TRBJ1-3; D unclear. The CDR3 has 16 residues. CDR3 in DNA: TGTGCCAGCAGTTTCGGGGTACAGTCCTCTGGGAACACCATATATTTT. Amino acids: CASSFGVQSSGNTIYF.

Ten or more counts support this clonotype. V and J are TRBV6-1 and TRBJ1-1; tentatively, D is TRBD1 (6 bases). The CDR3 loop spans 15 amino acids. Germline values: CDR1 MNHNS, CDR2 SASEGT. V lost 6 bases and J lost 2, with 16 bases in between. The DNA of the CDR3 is TGTGCCAGCAGCCTTCCTCGGGGGCCCAACACTGAAGCTTTCTTT. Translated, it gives CASSLPRGPNTEAFF.

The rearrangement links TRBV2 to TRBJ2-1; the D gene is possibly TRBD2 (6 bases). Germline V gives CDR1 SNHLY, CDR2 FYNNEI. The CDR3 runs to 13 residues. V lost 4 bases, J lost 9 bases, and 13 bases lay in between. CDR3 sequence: CASSGDLGGEQFF. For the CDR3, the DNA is TGTGCCAGCAGTGGGGACTTGGGAGGTGAGCAGTTCTTC. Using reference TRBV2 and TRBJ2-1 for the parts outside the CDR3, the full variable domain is EPEVTQTPSHQVTQMGQEVILRCVPISNHLYFYWYRQILGQKVEFLVSFYNNEISEKSEIFDDQFSVERPDGSNFTLKIRSTKLEDSAMYFCASSGDLGGEQFFGPGTRLTVL.

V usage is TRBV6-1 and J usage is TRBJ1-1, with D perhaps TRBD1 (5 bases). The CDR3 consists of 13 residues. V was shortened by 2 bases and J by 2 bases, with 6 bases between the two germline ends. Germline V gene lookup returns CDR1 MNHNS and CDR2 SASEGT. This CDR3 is CASSEQGNTEAFF. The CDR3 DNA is TGTGCCAGCAGTGAACAGGGAAACACTGAAGCTTTCTTT.

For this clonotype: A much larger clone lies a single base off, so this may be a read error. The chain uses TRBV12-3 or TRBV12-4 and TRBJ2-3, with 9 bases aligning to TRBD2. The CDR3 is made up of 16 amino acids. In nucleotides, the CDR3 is TGTGCCAGCAGTTTAAGGGCGGGAGGGAGCACAGATATGCAGTATTTT. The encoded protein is CASSLRAGGSTDMQYF.

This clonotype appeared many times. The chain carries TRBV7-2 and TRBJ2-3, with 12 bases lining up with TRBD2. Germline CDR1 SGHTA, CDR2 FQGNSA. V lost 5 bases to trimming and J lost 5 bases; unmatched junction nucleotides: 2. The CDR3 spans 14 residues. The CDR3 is CASSRTSGVDTQYF. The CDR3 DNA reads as TGTGCCAGCAGCCGGACTAGCGGGGTAGATACGCAGTATTTT.

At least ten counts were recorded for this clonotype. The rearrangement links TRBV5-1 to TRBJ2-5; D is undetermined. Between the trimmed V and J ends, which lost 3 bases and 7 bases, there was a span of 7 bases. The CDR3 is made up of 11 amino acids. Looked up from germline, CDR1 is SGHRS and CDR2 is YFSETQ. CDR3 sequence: CASSSEGTQYF. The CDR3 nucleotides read TGCGCCAGCAGCTCAGAAGGGACCCAGTACTTC.

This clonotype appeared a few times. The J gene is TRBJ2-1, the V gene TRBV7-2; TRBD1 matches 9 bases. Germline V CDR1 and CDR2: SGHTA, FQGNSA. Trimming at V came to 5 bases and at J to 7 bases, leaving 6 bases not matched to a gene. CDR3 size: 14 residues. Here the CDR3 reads CASSPDRGPNEQFF. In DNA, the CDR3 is TGTGCCAGCAGCCCGGACAGGGGACCTAATGAGCAGTTCTTC.